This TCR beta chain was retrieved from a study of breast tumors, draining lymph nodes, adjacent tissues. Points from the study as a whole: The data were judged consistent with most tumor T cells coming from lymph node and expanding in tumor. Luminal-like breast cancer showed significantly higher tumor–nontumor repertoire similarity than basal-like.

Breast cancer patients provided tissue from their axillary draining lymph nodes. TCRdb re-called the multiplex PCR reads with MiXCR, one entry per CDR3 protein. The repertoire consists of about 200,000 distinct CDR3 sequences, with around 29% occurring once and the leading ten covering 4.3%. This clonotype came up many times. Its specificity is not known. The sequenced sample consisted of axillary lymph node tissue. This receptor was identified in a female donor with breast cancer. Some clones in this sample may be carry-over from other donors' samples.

CDR3 DNA sequence: TGTGCCAGCAGCCCACTCCGTACTACCCGAGAGACCCAGTACTTC. This sequence encodes CASSPLRTTRETQYF. V and J are TRBV11-2 and TRBJ2-5; the D is unclear. CDR3 length: 15 residues. Per germline, CDR1 SGHAT and CDR2 FQNNGV. Trimming removed 5 bases at V and 4 bases at J, with 17 bases between.